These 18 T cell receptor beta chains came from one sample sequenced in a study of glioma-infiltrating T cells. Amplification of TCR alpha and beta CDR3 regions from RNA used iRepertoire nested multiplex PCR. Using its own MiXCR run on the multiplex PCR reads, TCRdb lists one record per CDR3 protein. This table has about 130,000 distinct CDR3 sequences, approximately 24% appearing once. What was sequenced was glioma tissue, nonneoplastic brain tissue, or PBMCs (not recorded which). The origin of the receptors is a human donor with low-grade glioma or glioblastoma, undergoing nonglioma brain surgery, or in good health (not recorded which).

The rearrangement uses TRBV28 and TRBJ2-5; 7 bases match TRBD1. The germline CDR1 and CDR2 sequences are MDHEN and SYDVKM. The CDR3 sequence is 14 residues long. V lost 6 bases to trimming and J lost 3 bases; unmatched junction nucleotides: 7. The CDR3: CASSPQDRKETQYF. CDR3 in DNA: TGTGCCAGCAGCCCACAGGACAGGAAAGAGACCCAGTACTTC.

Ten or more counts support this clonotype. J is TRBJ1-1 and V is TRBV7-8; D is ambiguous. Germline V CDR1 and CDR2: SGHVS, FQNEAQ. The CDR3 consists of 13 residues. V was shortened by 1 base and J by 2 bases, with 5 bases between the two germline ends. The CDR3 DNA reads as TGTGCCAGCAGCTTAGAGAGAAACACTGAAGCTTTCTTT. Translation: CASSLERNTEAFF.

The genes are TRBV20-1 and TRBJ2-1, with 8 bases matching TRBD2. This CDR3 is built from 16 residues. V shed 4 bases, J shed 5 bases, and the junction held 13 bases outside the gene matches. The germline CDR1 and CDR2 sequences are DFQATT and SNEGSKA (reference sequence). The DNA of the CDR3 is TGCAGTGCTAAACGATGGGTAACGGGGGGGAACAATGAGCAGTTCTTC. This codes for CSAKRWVTGGNNEQFF.

As DNA, the CDR3 is TGTGCCAGCAGCGTAGTTGCGGGGGCCTTCGAGGATACGCAGTATTTT. Encoded protein: CASSVVAGAFEDTQYF. J is TRBJ2-3 and V is TRBV9; TRBD2 might be the D (7 bases). The CDR3 runs to 16 residues. V lost 0 bases, J lost 6 bases, and 17 bases lay in between. CDR1 and CDR2 from the germline V gene are SGDLS and YYNGEE.

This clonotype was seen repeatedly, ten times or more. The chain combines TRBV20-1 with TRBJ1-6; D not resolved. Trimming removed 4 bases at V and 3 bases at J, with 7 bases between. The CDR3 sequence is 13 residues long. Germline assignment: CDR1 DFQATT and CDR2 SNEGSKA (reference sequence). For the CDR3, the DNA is TGCAGTGCTATAGGGTTCTATAATTCACCCCTCCACTTT. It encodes CSAIGFYNSPLHF.

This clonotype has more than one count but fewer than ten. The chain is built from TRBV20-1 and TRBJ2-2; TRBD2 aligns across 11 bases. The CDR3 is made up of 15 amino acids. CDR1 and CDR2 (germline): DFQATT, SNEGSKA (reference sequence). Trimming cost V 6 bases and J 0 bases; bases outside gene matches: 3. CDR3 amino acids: CSATTSGANTGELFF. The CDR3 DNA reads TGCAGTGCCACGACTAGCGGGGCGAACACCGGGGAGCTGTTTTTT.

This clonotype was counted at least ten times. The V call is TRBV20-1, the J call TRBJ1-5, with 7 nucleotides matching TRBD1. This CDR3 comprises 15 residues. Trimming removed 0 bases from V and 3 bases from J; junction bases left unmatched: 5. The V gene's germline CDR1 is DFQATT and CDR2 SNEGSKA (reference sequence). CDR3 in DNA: TGCAGTGCTAGAGAGTCGACAGGGAACAATCAGCCCCAGCATTTT. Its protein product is CSARESTGNNQPQHF.

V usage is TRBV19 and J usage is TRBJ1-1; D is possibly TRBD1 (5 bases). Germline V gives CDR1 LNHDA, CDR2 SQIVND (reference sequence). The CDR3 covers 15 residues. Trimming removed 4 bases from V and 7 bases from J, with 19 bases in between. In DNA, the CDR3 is TGTGCCAGTAGTAGCCAACGACAGATTGTAGGTGAAGCTTTCTTT. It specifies CASSSQRQIVGEAFF.

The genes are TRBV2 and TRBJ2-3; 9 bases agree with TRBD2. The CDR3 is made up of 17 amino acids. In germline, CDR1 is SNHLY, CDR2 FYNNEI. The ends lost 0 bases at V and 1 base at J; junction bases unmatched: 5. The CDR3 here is CASSEALTSGRTDTQYF. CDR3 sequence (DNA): TGTGCCAGCAGTGAAGCGCTAACTAGCGGGCGCACAGATACGCAGTATTTT.

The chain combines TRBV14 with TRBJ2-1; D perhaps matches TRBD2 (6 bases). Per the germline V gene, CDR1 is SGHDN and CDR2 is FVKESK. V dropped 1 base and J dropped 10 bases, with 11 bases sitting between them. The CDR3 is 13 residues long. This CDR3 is CASSQGHRGEQFF. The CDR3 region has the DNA TGTGCCAGCAGCCAAGGCCACCGGGGGGAGCAGTTCTTC. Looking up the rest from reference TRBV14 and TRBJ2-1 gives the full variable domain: EAGVTQFPSHSVIEKGQTVTLRCDPISGHDNLYWYRRVMGKEIKFLLHFVKESKQDESGMPNNRFLAERTGGTYSTLKVQPAELEDSGVYFCASSQGHRGEQFFGPGTRLTVL.

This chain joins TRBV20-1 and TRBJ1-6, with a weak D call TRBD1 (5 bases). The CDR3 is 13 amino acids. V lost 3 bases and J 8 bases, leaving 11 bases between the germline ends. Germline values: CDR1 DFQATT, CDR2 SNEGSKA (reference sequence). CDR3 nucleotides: TGCAGTGCTAGCCGGGACCGGTATTCACCCCTCCACTTT. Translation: CSASRDRYSPLHF.

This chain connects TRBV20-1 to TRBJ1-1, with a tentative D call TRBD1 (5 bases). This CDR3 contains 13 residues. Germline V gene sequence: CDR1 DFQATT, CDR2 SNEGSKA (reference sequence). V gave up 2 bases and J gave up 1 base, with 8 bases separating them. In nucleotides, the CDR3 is TGCAGTGCTAGACCCGGGGGGAACACTGAAGCTTTCTTT. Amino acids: CSARPGGNTEAFF.

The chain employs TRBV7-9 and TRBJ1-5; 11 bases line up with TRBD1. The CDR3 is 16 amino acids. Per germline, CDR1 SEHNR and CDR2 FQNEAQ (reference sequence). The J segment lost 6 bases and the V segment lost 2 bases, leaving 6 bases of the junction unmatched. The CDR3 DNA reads TGTGCCAGCAGCTTACAAGGACAGGGGGCAAGTCAGCCCCAGCATTTT. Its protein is CASSLQGQGASQPQHF. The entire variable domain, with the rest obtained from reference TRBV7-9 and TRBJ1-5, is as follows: DTGVSQNPRHKITKRGQNVTFRCDPISEHNRLYWYRQTLGQGPEFLTYFQNEAQLEKSRLLSDRFSAERPKGSFSTLEIQRTEQGDSAMYLCASSLQGQGASQPQHFGDGTRLSIL.

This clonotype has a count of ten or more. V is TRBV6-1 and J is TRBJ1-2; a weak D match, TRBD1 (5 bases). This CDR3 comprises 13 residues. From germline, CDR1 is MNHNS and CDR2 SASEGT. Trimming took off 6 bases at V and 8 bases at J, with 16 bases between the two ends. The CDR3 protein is CASSQNQGKGYTF. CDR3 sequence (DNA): TGTGCCAGCAGCCAAAATCAGGGAAAAGGCTACACCTTC.

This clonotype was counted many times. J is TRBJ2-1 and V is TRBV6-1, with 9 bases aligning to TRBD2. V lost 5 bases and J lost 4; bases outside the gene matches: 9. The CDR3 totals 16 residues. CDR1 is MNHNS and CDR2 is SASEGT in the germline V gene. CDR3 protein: CASSPSGEAAYNEQFF. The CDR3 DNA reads TGTGCCAGCAGTCCTAGCGGGGAGGCCGCTTACAATGAGCAGTTCTTC.

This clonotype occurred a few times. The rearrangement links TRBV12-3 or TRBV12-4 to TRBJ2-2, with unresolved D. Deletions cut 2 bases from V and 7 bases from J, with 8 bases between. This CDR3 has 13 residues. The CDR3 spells CASSLSALGELFF. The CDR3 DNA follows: TGTGCCAGCAGTTTAAGCGCTCTCGGGGAGCTGTTTTTT.

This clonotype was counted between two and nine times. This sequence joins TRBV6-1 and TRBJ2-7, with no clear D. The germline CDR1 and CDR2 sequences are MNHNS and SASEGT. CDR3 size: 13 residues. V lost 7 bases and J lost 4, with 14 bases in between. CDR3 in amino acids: CASTRPGRYEQYV. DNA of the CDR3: TGTGCCAGCACCCGGCCGGGTAGGTACGAGCAGTACGTC.

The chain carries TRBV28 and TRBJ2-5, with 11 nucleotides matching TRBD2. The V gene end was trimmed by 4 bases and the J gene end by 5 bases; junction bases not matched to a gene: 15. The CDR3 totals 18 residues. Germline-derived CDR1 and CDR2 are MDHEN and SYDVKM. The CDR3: CASSSPTGPGTSGETQYF. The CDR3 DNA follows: TGTGCCAGCAGTTCCCCCACCGGACCGGGGACTAGCGGTGAGACCCAGTACTTC.